This T cell receptor (beta chain) originates from a study of shared clonotypes between healthy human individuals. The table came from immunoSEQ multiplex PCR; TCRdb's copy has only in-frame clones and leaves some out. The sample lists over a million clones; about 98.5% were seen once. Of note for this clone: Its antigen is unknown.

Splitting of CD4+ cells produced CD45RA+ naive and CD45RA-negative memory subsets. Germline lookup yields CDR1 SGHRS and CDR2 YFSETQ. J gave up 4 bases and V 4 bases, and 14 bases lay outside the gene matches. This CDR3 comprises 19 residues. Regarding the study as a whole: A few donors showed sharing of around 5% of naive CD4 clonotypes. A reduction in generation probabilities was seen for non-shared clonotypes relative to those shared by all four donors. Sequencing depth was predicted to influence how clonotypes are shared among donors.

The source of this sequence is a man aged 25-45 years in good health. Sequencing input: naive CD4+ T cells sorted from blood. Noted subset: CD45RA+ positively selected. J is TRBJ2-2 and V is TRBV5-1; 12 nucleotides agree with TRBD2. This CDR3 reads CASSPLPPLAGGPTGELFF. In DNA form, the CDR3 reads TGCGCCAGCAGCCCCCTCCCCCCTCTAGCGGGAGGGCCCACCGGGGAGCTGTTTTTT.